One and the same sample provided the 29 T cell receptor beta chains below, sequenced in a study of cytomegalovirus exposure and HLA in healthy donors (TCRdb year 2017). Preparation of the library involved the immunoSEQ multiplex PCR assay. Sourced from immuneACCESS, this table was stored by TCRdb with only in-frame sequences that have V and J called. A share of the clones is absent; for the studies checked, an unresolved V gene accounts for under half, and the remainder has no known explanation. The sample has 110,000 to 150,000 clones on record, about 95% of them singletons. About 1.7% of the sample is held by the ten biggest clonotypes. Sequencing was carried out using PBMCs. The receptors derive from a man between 18 and 35 years old in good health and CMV-seropositive.

This chain uses TRBV27 with TRBJ2-2; 8 bases map to TRBD2. Germline V gene sequence: CDR1 MNHEY, CDR2 SMNVEV (reference sequence). The CDR3 loop spans 15 amino acids. Trimming removed 3 bases from V and 6 bases from J; junction bases left unmatched: 6. This chain's CDR3 is CASSFDGRASGELFF. CDR3 in DNA: TGTGCCAGCAGTTTCGACGGGAGGGCTTCCGGGGAGCTGTTTTTT.

This clone was seen once. The J gene is TRBJ2-3, the V gene TRBV5-1; D uncertain. Germline loops: CDR1 SGHRS, CDR2 YFSETQ. The CDR3 totals 13 residues. The V end was cut by 3 bases, the J end by 2 bases, with 7 bases between. CDR3 region: CASSSLLTDTQYF. CDR3 nucleotides: TGCGCCAGCAGCTCCCTTCTCACAGATACGCAGTATTTT.

The chain is built from TRBV6-1 and TRBJ1-2; 8 bases line up with TRBD1. The trim removed 4 bases at V and 0 bases at J, leaving 7 bases unmatched. This CDR3 contains 16 residues. Germline-derived CDR1 and CDR2 are MNHNS and SASEGT. The CDR3 is CASSGVGQATNYGYTF. CDR3 bases: TGTGCCAGCAGTGGGGTGGGACAGGCAACTAACTATGGCTACACCTTC.

The V gene is TRBV7-9, the J gene TRBJ1-1; D possibly corresponds to TRBD1 (6 bases). CDR3 length: 15 amino acids. Trimming stripped 5 bases from V and 1 base from J, with 14 bases between. From germline, CDR1 is SEHNR and CDR2 FQNEAQ (reference sequence). As DNA, the CDR3 is TGTGCCAGCAGCACAAACGACAGGAGGAACACTGAAGCTTTCTTT. Protein product: CASSTNDRRNTEAFF.

The V gene is TRBV2, the J gene TRBJ1-1; tentative D call: TRBD1 (5 bases). Germline lookup yields CDR1 SNHLY and CDR2 FYNNEI. This CDR3 contains 17 residues. With 6 bases removed from V and 1 base from J, the gap between germline ends came to 21 bases. CDR3 DNA sequence: TGTGCCAGCAGCGCCTCAATGGGGCCCAACACGAACACTGAAGCTTTCTTT. It specifies CASSASMGPNTNTEAFF.

The rearrangement joins TRBV7-8 to TRBJ2-5, with D hard to call. CDR1 and CDR2 from the germline V gene are SGHVS and FQNEAQ. V gave up 3 bases and J gave up 5 bases, with 7 bases separating them. The CDR3 consists of 12 residues. CDR3 bases: TGTGCCAGCAGCTTTACATTGGAGACCCAGTACTTC. As protein: CASSFTLETQYF.

The CDR3: CASSPRSGRVYNEQFF. The CDR3, as DNA: TGTGCCAGCAGCCCAAGAAGCGGGAGGGTGTACAATGAGCAGTTCTTC. This chain uses TRBV14 with TRBJ2-1, with 10 bases lining up with TRBD2. CDR3 size: 16 residues. Germline loops: CDR1 SGHDN, CDR2 FVKESK. The V gene end was trimmed by 4 bases and the J gene end by 4 bases; junction bases not matched to a gene: 7.

The chain is built from TRBV19 and TRBJ1-5; D gene ambiguous. The V gene's germline CDR1 is LNHDA and CDR2 SQIVND (reference sequence). CDR3 length: 14 amino acids. V was shortened by 3 bases and J by 4 bases, with 10 bases between the two germline ends. Here the CDR3 reads CASSIKGRNQPQHF. In DNA, the CDR3 is TGTGCCAGTAGTATTAAAGGGAGGAATCAGCCCCAGCATTTT.

This chain links TRBV19 with TRBJ1-5; 7 nucleotides align to TRBD1. This CDR3 has 14 amino acids. CDR1 and CDR2 from the germline V gene are LNHDA and SQIVND (reference sequence). Trimming at V came to 3 bases and at J to 5 bases, leaving 4 bases not matched to a gene. DNA for the CDR3: TGTGCCAGTAGTATTCCCAGGGGGGATCAGCCCCAGCATTTT. Translating it yields CASSIPRGDQPQHF.

This clone appeared a few times. The same CDR3 arises from other DNA sequences in this sample as well. The J gene is TRBJ2-1, the V gene TRBV6-1; 12 bases agree with TRBD2. The V segment lost 2 bases and the J segment 4 bases; nucleotides outside the gene matches: 0. CDR1 and CDR2 (germline): MNHNS, SASEGT. This CDR3 comprises 15 residues. DNA of the CDR3: TGTGCCAGCAGTGAACTAGCGGGAGGGTACAATGAGCAGTTCTTC. It translates to CASSELAGGYNEQFF.

As to this clone: Distinct nucleotide sequences in the sample also encode this CDR3. The chain joins TRBV27 to TRBJ2-3; D gene unclear. The germline CDR1 and CDR2 sequences are MNHEY and SMNVEV (reference sequence). V lost 3 bases, J lost 1 base, and 5 bases lay in between. The CDR3 totals 13 residues. The CDR3 region is CASSFPGTDTQYF. CDR3 sequence (DNA): TGTGCCAGCAGTTTCCCAGGCACAGATACGCAGTATTTT.

The V call is TRBV4-1, the J call TRBJ2-1; 7 bases are shared with TRBD1. This CDR3 is 13 amino acids long. J gave up 8 bases and V 4 bases, and 5 bases lay outside the gene matches. Germline CDR1 and CDR2: MGHRA and YSYEKL. Here the CDR3 reads CASSPTGIYEQFF. CDR3 bases: TGCGCCAGCAGCCCGACAGGGATCTATGAGCAGTTCTTC.

V is TRBV28 and J is TRBJ2-7, with D perhaps matching TRBD1 (6 bases). The germline V and J ends were trimmed by 4 bases and 6 bases, with 16 bases remaining between them. Germline CDR1 is MDHEN and CDR2 is SYDVKM. There are 14 residues in the CDR3. The CDR3 sequence is CASSWTDNTGEQYF. The CDR3 DNA reads TGTGCCAGCAGTTGGACAGACAACACTGGCGAGCAGTACTTC.

The chain links TRBV5-4 to TRBJ2-5; D may be TRBD2 (5 bases). Deletions cut 2 bases from V and 3 bases from J, with 11 bases between. The CDR3 runs 14 residues. CDR1 SGHNT and CDR2 YYREEE come from the germline V gene (reference sequence). The CDR3 region is CASSLSPAEETQYF. CDR3 DNA sequence: TGTGCCAGCAGCTTAAGCCCAGCGGAAGAGACCCAGTACTTC.

The chain carries TRBV2 and TRBJ1-6, with unresolved D. The CDR3 length is 14 residues. Germline loops: CDR1 SNHLY, CDR2 FYNNEI. V lost 4 bases to trimming and J lost 1 base, with 5 bases between them. The CDR3 nucleotides are TGTGCCAGCAGTGCGGGTTCCTATAATTCACCCCTCCACTTT. Encoded protein: CASSAGSYNSPLHF.

This chain connects TRBV18 to TRBJ1-4; D not certain. The CDR3 consists of 15 residues. Germline V gives CDR1 KGHSH, CDR2 LQKENI. V was clipped by 2 bases and J by 0 bases, with 7 bases between them. In DNA, the CDR3 is TGTGCCAGCTCACCAGGAGCAGCAACTAATGAAAAACTGTTTTTT. Protein sequence: CASSPGAATNEKLFF.

The chain has TRBV29-1 and TRBJ2-1, with 11 bases aligning to TRBD1. This CDR3 is built from 13 residues. Germline CDR1 and CDR2: SQVTM and ANQGSEA. Trimming took 5 bases from V and 5 from J; bases not matched to a gene: 2. This CDR3 is CSVRTGGNNEQFF. CDR3 DNA: TGCAGCGTTAGGACAGGGGGCAACAATGAGCAGTTCTTC.

The V and J genes are TRBV5-1 and TRBJ2-3; the match to TRBD2 covers 14 bases. The CDR3 length is 17 residues. Germline values: CDR1 SGHRS, CDR2 YFSETQ. V trimming: 5 bases; J trimming: 2 bases; junction bases outside the gene matches: 7. The CDR3 DNA reads as TGCGCCAGCAGGCTTGGACTAGCGGGAGGAGTCACAGATACGCAGTATTTT. Translating gives CASRLGLAGGVTDTQYF. The entire variable domain, with the rest obtained from reference TRBV5-1 and TRBJ2-3, is as follows: KAGVTQTPRYLIKTRGQQVTLSCSPISGHRSVSWYQQTPGQGLQFLFEYFSETQRNKGNFPGRFSGRQFSNSRSEMNVSTLELGDSALYLCASRLGLAGGVTDTQYFGPGTRLTVL.

V usage is TRBV5-6 and J usage is TRBJ1-4, with 7 positions matching TRBD1. In germline, CDR1 is SGHDT, CDR2 YYEEEE. Trimming at V came to 1 base and at J to 4 bases, leaving 1 base not matched to a gene. The CDR3 contains 14 residues. The CDR3 is CASSLTGVNEKLFF. CDR3 DNA sequence: TGTGCCAGCAGCTTGACAGGGGTTAATGAAAAACTGTTTTTT.

This clone has just a few counts. The chain couples TRBV5-1 to TRBJ1-1, with D uncertain. The V and J ends lost 4 bases and 4 bases respectively, with 14 bases between them. This CDR3 is built from 14 residues. Germline-derived CDR1 and CDR2 are SGHRS and YFSETQ. Written as DNA, the CDR3 is TGCGCCAGCAGCCTAACCGATAAAGTCACTGAAGCTTTCTTT. Amino acid sequence: CASSLTDKVTEAFF. The full variable domain, in which reference TRBV5-1 and TRBJ1-1 provide the parts outside the CDR3, is KAGVTQTPRYLIKTRGQQVTLSCSPISGHRSVSWYQQTPGQGLQFLFEYFSETQRNKGNFPGRFSGRQFSNSRSEMNVSTLELGDSALYLCASSLTDKVTEAFFGQGTRLTVV.

The V and J genes are TRBV29-1 and TRBJ2-3, with a possible D match to TRBD2 (5 bases). The CDR3 spans 14 residues. Trimming took 0 bases from V and 5 from J, leaving 12 bases between them. Germline V gene data show CDR1 as SQVTM and CDR2 as ANQGSEA. CDR3 sequence reads: CSVEDGLFLDTQYF. As DNA, the CDR3 is TGCAGCGTTGAAGACGGACTGTTCTTAGATACGCAGTATTTT.

The V and J genes are TRBV4-1 and TRBJ2-1; no definite D call. Germline loops: CDR1 MGHRA, CDR2 YSYEKL. This CDR3 is 17 amino acids long. V dropped 0 bases and J dropped 6 bases, with 18 bases sitting between them. CDR3 loop: CASSQDPTELRPNEQFF. The CDR3 DNA reads as TGCGCCAGCAGCCAAGATCCCACGGAGTTAAGGCCCAATGAGCAGTTCTTC.

V usage is TRBV5-1 and J usage is TRBJ2-1, with a weak D call TRBD2 (6 bases). Per germline, CDR1 SGHRS and CDR2 YFSETQ. Trimming took 2 bases from V and 7 from J, leaving 13 bases between them. CDR3 length: 14 residues. The CDR3 is CASSFPTSRNEQFF. CDR3 sequence (DNA): TGCGCCAGCAGCTTCCCGACTAGTCGGAATGAGCAGTTCTTC.

The chain joins TRBV6-5 to TRBJ1-4; D remains ambiguous. The CDR3 has 14 residues. Trimming shortened V by 0 bases and J by 8 bases, and 10 bases separated the two germline ends. Germline CDR1 and CDR2: MNHEY and SVGAGI. The CDR3 nucleotides are TGTGCCAGCAGTTACTCGCGGCGGGAAGAAAAACTGTTTTTT. Translated, it gives CASSYSRREEKLFF.

J is TRBJ1-2 and V is TRBV7-9; 7 positions agree with TRBD1. Trimming removed 1 base from V and 6 bases from J; junction bases left unmatched: 2. This CDR3 has 13 amino acids. CDR1 SEHNR and CDR2 FQNEAQ come from the germline V gene (reference sequence). CDR3: CASSLGTGDGYTF. CDR3 DNA: TGTGCCAGCAGCTTAGGTACAGGGGATGGCTACACCTTC.

This clone was detected once. The chain recombines TRBV7-2 with TRBJ2-7; 15 positions agree with TRBD2. This CDR3 has 15 residues. Germline V gene lookup returns CDR1 SGHTA and CDR2 FQGNSA. Unmatched junction bases numbered 1, after V lost 1 base and J lost 6 bases. The CDR3 sequence is CASSLEGLAGGEQYF. In DNA, the CDR3 is TGTGCCAGCAGCTTAGAGGGACTAGCGGGAGGCGAGCAGTACTTC.

The chain links TRBV27 to TRBJ1-3; D is ambiguous. Trimming pared 2 bases from V and 0 bases from J, leaving 5 bases between. The CDR3 has 14 amino acids. Germline V CDR1 and CDR2: MNHEY, SMNVEV (reference sequence). The CDR3 protein is CASSLESSGNTIYF. CDR3 sequence (DNA): TGTGCCAGCAGTTTAGAGTCCTCTGGAAACACCATATATTTT.

The chain combines TRBV7-3 with TRBJ2-7, with 7 bases lining up with TRBD2. This CDR3 spans 16 amino acids. J lost 6 bases, V lost 3 bases, and 14 bases had no gene match. Germline V CDR1 and CDR2: SGHTA, FQGTGA. The chain's CDR3 is CASSLLPDCSGGEQYF. As DNA, the CDR3 is TGTGCCAGCAGCTTGCTCCCGGACTGCTCGGGGGGCGAGCAGTACTTC.

This chain uses TRBV6-5 with TRBJ2-7; D gene unclear. Trimming pared 2 bases from V and 3 bases from J, leaving 11 bases between. Germline assignment: CDR1 MNHEY and CDR2 SVGAGI. The CDR3 consists of 14 residues. CDR3 in amino acids: CASSYRGLVYEQYF. CDR3 bases: TGTGCCAGCAGTTACAGAGGTTTGGTCTACGAGCAGTACTTC.